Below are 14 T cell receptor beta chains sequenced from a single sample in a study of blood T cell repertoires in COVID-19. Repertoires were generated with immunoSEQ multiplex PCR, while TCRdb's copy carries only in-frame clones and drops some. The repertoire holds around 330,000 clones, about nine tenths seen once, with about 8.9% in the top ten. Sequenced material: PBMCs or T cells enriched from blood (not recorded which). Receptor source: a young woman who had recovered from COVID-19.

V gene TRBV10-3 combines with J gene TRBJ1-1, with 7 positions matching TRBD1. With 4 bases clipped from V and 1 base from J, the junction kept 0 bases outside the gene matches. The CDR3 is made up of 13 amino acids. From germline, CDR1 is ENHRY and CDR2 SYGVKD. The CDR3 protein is CAISGDRNTEAFF. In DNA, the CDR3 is TGTGCCATCAGTGGGGACAGGAACACTGAAGCTTTCTTT.

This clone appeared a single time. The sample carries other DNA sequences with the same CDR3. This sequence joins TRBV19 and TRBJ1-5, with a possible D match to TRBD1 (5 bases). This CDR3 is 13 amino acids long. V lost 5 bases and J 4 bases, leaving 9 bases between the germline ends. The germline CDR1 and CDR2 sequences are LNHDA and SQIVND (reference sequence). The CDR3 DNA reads TGTGCCAGTAGTCCTGACAGAAATCAGCCCCAGCATTTT. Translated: CASSPDRNQPQHF.

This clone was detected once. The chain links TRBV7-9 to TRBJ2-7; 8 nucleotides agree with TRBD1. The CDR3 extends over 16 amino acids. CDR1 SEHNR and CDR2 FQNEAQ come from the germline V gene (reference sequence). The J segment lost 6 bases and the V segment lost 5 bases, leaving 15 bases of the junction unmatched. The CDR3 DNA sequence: TGTGCCAGCAGCCTCCCACCCGGGACAGGCGTAGGCGAGCAGTACTTC. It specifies CASSLPPGTGVGEQYF.

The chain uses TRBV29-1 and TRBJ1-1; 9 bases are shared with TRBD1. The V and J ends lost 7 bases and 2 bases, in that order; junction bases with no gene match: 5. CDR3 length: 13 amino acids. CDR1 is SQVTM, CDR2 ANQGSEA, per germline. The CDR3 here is CSAGTGTNTEAFF. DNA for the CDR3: TGCAGCGCGGGGACAGGGACAAACACTGAAGCTTTCTTT. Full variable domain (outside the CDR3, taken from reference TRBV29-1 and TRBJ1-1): SAVISQKPSRDICQRGTSLTIQCQVDSQVTMMFWYRQQPGQSLTLIATANQGSEATYESGFVIDKFPISRPNLTFSTLTVSNMSPEDSSIYLCSAGTGTNTEAFFGQGTRLTVV.

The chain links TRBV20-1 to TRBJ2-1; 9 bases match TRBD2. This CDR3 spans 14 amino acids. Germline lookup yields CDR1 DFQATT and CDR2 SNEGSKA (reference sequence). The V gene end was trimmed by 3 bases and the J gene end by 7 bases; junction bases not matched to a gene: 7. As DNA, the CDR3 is TGCAGTGCTAGTTCGGGACTAGCAACTAATGAGCAGTTCTTC. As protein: CSASSGLATNEQFF.

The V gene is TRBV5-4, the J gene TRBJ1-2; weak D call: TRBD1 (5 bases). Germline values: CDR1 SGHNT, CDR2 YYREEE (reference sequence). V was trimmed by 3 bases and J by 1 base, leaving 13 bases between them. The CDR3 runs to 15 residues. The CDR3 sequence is CASSSFREGNYGYTF. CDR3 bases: TGTGCCAGCAGCTCGTTCAGGGAGGGTAACTATGGCTACACCTTC.

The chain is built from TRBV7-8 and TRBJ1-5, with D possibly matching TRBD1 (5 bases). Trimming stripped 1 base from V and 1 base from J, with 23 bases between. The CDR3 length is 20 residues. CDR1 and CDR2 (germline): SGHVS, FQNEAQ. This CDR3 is CASSLVPPQGSSLSNQPQHF. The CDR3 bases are TGTGCCAGCAGCTTAGTCCCCCCCCAGGGCAGTTCGTTGAGCAATCAGCCCCAGCATTTT.

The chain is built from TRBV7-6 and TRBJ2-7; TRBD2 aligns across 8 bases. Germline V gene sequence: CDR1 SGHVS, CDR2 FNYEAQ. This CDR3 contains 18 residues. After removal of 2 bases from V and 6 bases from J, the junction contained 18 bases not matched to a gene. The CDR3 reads CASSLIGSGKKFWGEQYF. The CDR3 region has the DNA TGTGCCAGCAGCTTAATTGGTAGCGGGAAAAAATTTTGGGGCGAGCAGTACTTC.

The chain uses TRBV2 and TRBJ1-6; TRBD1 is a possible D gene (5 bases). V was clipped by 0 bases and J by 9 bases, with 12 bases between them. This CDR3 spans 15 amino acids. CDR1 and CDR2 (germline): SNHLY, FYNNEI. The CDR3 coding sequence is TGTGCCAGCAGTGAAGCGCGGGACGGTGGTTCACCCCTCCACTTT. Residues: CASSEARDGGSPLHF.

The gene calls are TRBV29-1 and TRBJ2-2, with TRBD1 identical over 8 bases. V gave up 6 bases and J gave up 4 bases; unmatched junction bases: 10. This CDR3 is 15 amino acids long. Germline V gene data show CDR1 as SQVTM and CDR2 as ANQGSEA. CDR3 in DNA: TGCAGCGTCACAGGACAGGGTGGGAGCACCGGGGAGCTGTTTTTT. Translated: CSVTGQGGSTGELFF.

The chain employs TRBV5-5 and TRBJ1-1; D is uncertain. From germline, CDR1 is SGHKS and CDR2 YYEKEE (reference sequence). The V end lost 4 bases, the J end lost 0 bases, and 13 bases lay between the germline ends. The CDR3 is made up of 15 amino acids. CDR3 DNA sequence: TGTGCCAGCAGCCATGGAGTCCCTATGAACACTGAAGCTTTCTTT. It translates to CASSHGVPMNTEAFF.

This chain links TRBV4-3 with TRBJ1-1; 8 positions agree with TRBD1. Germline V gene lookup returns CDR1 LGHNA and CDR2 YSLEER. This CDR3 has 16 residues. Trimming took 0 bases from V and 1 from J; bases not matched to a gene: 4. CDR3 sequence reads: CASSQELGQENTEAFF. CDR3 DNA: TGCGCCAGCAGCCAAGAATTGGGACAGGAGAACACTGAAGCTTTCTTT.

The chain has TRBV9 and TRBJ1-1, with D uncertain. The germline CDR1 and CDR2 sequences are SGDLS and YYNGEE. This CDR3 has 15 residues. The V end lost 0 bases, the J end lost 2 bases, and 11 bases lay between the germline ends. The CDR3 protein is CASSVVDSGNTEAFF. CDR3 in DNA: TGTGCCAGCAGCGTAGTAGATTCGGGTAACACTGAAGCTTTCTTT.

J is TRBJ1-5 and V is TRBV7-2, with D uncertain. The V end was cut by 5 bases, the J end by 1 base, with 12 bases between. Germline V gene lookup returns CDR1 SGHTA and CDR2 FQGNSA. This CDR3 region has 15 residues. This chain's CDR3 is CASSLQRLSNQPQHF. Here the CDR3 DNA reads TGTGCCAGCAGCCTACAACGACTAAGCAATCAGCCCCAGCATTTT. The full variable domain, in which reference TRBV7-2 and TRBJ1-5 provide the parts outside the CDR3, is GAGVSQSPSNKVTEKGKDVELRCDPISGHTALYWYRQSLGQGLEFLIYFQGNSAPDKSGLPSDRFSAERTGGSVSTLTIQRTQQEDSAVYLCASSLQRLSNQPQHFGDGTRLSIL.